The source of this T cell receptor beta chain is a study of T-cell memory formation after mild COVID-19. Turning to the study itself: Most TCR clusters belonged to a single donor.

TCRdb independently ran MiXCR on the 5' RACE reads; one entry per CDR3 protein. This table has 150,000 to 200,000 distinct CDR3 sequences, around 30% appearing once. The germline V gene has CDR1 KGHDR and CDR2 SFDVKD. The CDR3 length is 13 residues. Trimming left V 4 bases short and J 8 bases short, with 13 bases between. The origin of this receptor is an adult woman who had mild COVID-19 (a few samples of this study predate the infection). Cell type and time point are not known. V and J are TRBV24-1 and TRBJ1-2; D might be TRBD1 (5 bases). Sequencing was performed on PBMCs or a T cell subset sorted from them (not recorded which). The CDR3 coding sequence is TGTGCCACCAGTGAATGGGGGGACCAGGGCTACACCTTC. Translated: CATSEWGDQGYTF.